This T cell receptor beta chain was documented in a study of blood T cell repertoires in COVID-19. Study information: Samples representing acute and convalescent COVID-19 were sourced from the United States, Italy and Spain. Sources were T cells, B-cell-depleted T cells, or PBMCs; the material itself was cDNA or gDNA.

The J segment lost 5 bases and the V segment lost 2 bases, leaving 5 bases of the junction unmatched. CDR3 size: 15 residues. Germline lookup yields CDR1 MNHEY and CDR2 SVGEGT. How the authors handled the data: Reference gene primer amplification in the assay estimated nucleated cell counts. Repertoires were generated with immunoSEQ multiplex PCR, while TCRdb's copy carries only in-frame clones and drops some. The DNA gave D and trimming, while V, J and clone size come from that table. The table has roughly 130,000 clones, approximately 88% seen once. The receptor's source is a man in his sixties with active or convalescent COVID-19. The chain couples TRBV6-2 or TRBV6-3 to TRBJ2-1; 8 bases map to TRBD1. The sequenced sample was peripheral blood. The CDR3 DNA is TGTGCCAGCAGTTACCAGGGGGCGACACACAATGAGCAGTTCTTC. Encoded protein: CASSYQGATHNEQFF.